This T cell receptor beta chain came from a study of T cell changes during pregnancy in multiple sclerosis. The table came from immunoSEQ multiplex PCR; TCRdb's copy has only in-frame clones and leaves some out. There are about 70,000 clones in the sample; more than 90% occur only once, and approximately 1.1% lies in the top ten. The clonotype was recovered from a female donor with multiple sclerosis, enrolled in a pregnancy study. Sequenced material: peripheral blood, taken in the third trimester of pregnancy.

CDR3 in amino acids: CASSPLAGGRTGELFF. The CDR3 DNA is TGTGCCAGCTCACCACTAGCGGGAGGACGAACCGGGGAGCTGTTTTTT. The V call is TRBV18, the J call TRBJ2-2; TRBD2 agrees at 10 bases. Germline values: CDR1 KGHSH, CDR2 LQKENI. Trimming took 1 base from V and 5 from J; bases not matched to a gene: 4. This CDR3 has 16 amino acids.